The 30 T cell receptor beta chains below were found in one sample sequenced in a study of OX40 agonist ivuxolimab in advanced cancers. The library came from the immunoSEQ multiplex PCR assay. TCRdb re-hosts the immuneACCESS table, in-frame sequences only. Its copies lack some clones; in the studies checked, an unresolved V gene accounts for under half of them, and the cause for the rest is not known. Counted in this sample were 65,000 to 70,000 clones; roughly 87% of them appeared once. Of the sample, 2.5% to 3% falls within the top ten clones. The sequenced sample was CD4+ or CD8+ T cells sorted from blood, obtained in a trial of the OX40 agonist ivuxolimab. These receptor sequences come from an adult with an advanced solid tumor such as melanoma, head and neck, liver or kidney cancer.

The chain carries TRBV4-1 and TRBJ2-6, with 7 bases matching TRBD2. The junction had 11 bases not matched to a gene; V was cut back by 1 base and J by 2 bases. Germline V gene sequence: CDR1 MGHRA, CDR2 YSYEKL. The CDR3 is 19 amino acids. The CDR3 sequence: CASSQGEGRGFAGANVLTF. Here the CDR3 DNA reads TGCGCCAGCAGCCAAGGAGAAGGGAGGGGATTCGCTGGGGCCAACGTCCTGACTTTC.

V usage is TRBV10-1 and J usage is TRBJ1-1; tentatively, D is TRBD1 (6 bases). Germline lookup yields CDR1 WNHNN and CDR2 SYGVQD (reference sequence). V shed 3 bases and J shed 1 base, with 6 bases lying between them. The CDR3 consists of 13 residues. CDR3 bases: TGCGCCAGCAGTGAACAGGGGAACACTGAAGCTTTCTTT. It specifies CASSEQGNTEAFF.

The chain links TRBV6-4 to TRBJ1-1, with D unclear. V dropped 4 bases and J dropped 5 bases, with 5 bases sitting between them. Germline CDR1 MRHNA, CDR2 SNTAGT. The CDR3 spans 11 residues. CDR3 in amino acids: CASSGETEAFF. CDR3 DNA sequence: TGTGCCAGCAGTGGGGAGACTGAAGCTTTCTTT.

The gene calls are TRBV19 and TRBJ1-6, with a possible D match to TRBD1 (5 bases). The V gene lost 3 bases and the J gene lost 7 bases, with 7 bases spanning the gap. Germline V gene data show CDR1 as LNHDA and CDR2 as SQIVND (reference sequence). The CDR3 contains 13 residues. The CDR3 DNA sequence: TGTGCCAGTAGTATTCGGGGGAATTCACCCCTCCACTTT. Its translation is CASSIRGNSPLHF.

The chain carries TRBV15 and TRBJ1-6; D remains ambiguous. The CDR3 runs 15 residues. V was pared by 0 bases and J by 6 bases, with 9 bases between. Germline V gene lookup returns CDR1 LNHNV and CDR2 YYDKDF (reference sequence). This chain's CDR3 is CATSRDDFANSPLHF. DNA of the CDR3: TGTGCCACCAGCAGAGATGACTTCGCTAATTCACCCCTCCACTTT.

V usage is TRBV6-6 and J usage is TRBJ1-4; D gene unclear. The CDR3 has 14 amino acids. V lost 6 bases to trimming and J lost 5 bases, with 13 bases between them. Germline loops: CDR1 MNHNY, CDR2 SVGAGI (reference sequence). The CDR3 DNA reads TGTGCCAGCAGCCCCCGGGTGGAAAATGAAAAACTGTTTTTT. This codes for CASSPRVENEKLFF.

The count of this clone is one. The rearrangement joins TRBV5-1 to TRBJ1-4, with 7 nucleotides matching TRBD1. This CDR3 is 19 amino acids long. Unmatched junction bases numbered 17, after V lost 4 bases and J lost 2 bases. In germline, CDR1 is SGHRS, CDR2 YFSETQ. The CDR3 protein is CASSRVLTGDPTTNEKLFF. In nucleotides, the CDR3 is TGCGCCAGCAGCCGGGTTCTTACAGGGGATCCCACCACTAATGAAAAACTGTTTTTT.

The chain uses TRBV11-3 and TRBJ2-5; no definite D call. Germline V lookup: CDR1 SGHNT, CDR2 YENEEA. This CDR3 region has 14 residues. With 3 bases removed from V and 2 bases from J, the gap between germline ends came to 10 bases. CDR3 residues: CASSFEIDQETQYF. CDR3 coding DNA: TGTGCCAGCAGCTTTGAGATCGATCAAGAGACCCAGTACTTC.

This clone was seen only once. The rearrangement links TRBV5-5 to TRBJ1-1, with D maybe TRBD1 (6 bases). The V end was cut by 4 bases, the J end by 3 bases, with 13 bases between. Germline lookup yields CDR1 SGHKS and CDR2 YYEKEE (reference sequence). The CDR3 runs 14 residues. The CDR3, as DNA: TGTGCCAGCAGCGTCCAGGGGTGGGACACTGAAGCTTTCTTT. Translating it yields CASSVQGWDTEAFF. The entire variable domain, with the rest obtained from reference TRBV5-5 and TRBJ1-1, is as follows: DAGVTQSPTHLIKTRGQQVTLRCSPISGHKSVSWYQQVLGQGPQFIFQYYEKEERGRGNFPDRFSARQFPNYSSELNVNALLLGDSALYLCASSVQGWDTEAFFGQGTRLTVV.

The V gene is TRBV28, the J gene TRBJ1-2; D remains unclear. Germline V gene lookup returns CDR1 MDHEN and CDR2 SYDVKM. The ends were cut back, 5 bases at V and 5 bases at J, with 6 bases in the middle. This CDR3 is 11 amino acids long. CDR3 sequence reads: CASSIQYGYTF. Here the CDR3 DNA reads TGTGCCAGCAGTATACAATATGGCTACACCTTC.

The rearrangement links TRBV4-3 to TRBJ2-1, with D perhaps matching TRBD2 (7 bases). Between the trimmed V and J ends, which lost 0 bases and 10 bases, there was a span of 16 bases. The germline V gene encodes CDR1 LGHNA and CDR2 YSLEER. This CDR3 is built from 15 residues. CDR3 loop: CASSQEGGAIGEQFF. CDR3 nucleotides: TGCGCCAGCAGCCAAGAGGGGGGGGCAATCGGAGAGCAGTTCTTC.

This sequence joins TRBV19 and TRBJ1-1; the D gene is possibly TRBD1 (6 bases). With 9 bases removed from V and 6 bases from J, the gap between germline ends came to 11 bases. The CDR3 loop spans 11 amino acids. The V gene's germline CDR1 is LNHDA and CDR2 SQIVND (reference sequence). This CDR3 reads CASDGGAEAFF. CDR3 coding DNA: TGTGCCAGCGATGGGGGCGCTGAAGCTTTCTTT. Looking up the rest from reference TRBV19 and TRBJ1-1 gives the full variable domain: DGGITQSPKYLFRKEGQNVTLSCEQNLNHDAMYWYRQDPGQGLRLIYYSQIVNDFQKGDIAEGYSVSREKKESFPLTVTSAQKNPTAFYLCASDGGAEAFFGQGTRLTVV.

A few counts support this clone. The gene calls are TRBV6-4 and TRBJ1-2; 7 bases are a match to TRBD1. The CDR3 runs 13 residues. Germline V gene lookup returns CDR1 MRHNA and CDR2 SNTAGT. The V gene end was trimmed by 6 bases and the J gene end by 6 bases; junction bases not matched to a gene: 7. For the CDR3, the DNA is TGTGCCAGCAGGGCCAGGGGGGAGAATGGCTACACCTTC. This codes for CASRARGENGYTF.

In this sample, this clone turned up a few times. V gene TRBV29-1 combines with J gene TRBJ2-3; TRBD1 or TRBD2 may be the D gene (5 bases each). Germline assignment: CDR1 SQVTM and CDR2 ANQGSEA. Trimming stripped 5 bases from V and 5 bases from J, with 14 bases between. This CDR3 has 13 residues. The CDR3 sequence: CSVRGAQGDTQYF. CDR3 in DNA: TGCAGCGTTCGAGGGGCGCAGGGAGATACGCAGTATTTT.

This chain joins TRBV11-2 and TRBJ1-5; D is unclear. Germline CDR1 reads SGHAT; CDR2 reads FQNNGV. This CDR3 contains 13 residues. V lost 1 base and J lost 4, with 5 bases in between. The CDR3: CASSLVGNQPQHF. DNA for the CDR3: TGTGCCAGCAGCTTAGTGGGGAATCAGCCCCAGCATTTT.

V usage is TRBV7-9 and J usage is TRBJ1-2; D remains unclear. Germline-derived CDR1 and CDR2 are SEHNR and FQNEAQ (reference sequence). The V end was cut by 1 base, the J end by 7 bases, with 7 bases between. This CDR3 is 12 amino acids long. The CDR3 sequence is CASSLEAGGYTF. The DNA of the CDR3 is TGTGCCAGCAGCTTAGAGGCGGGTGGCTACACCTTC.

The chain has TRBV2 and TRBJ2-1, with 7 positions matching TRBD1. Germline V gene sequence: CDR1 SNHLY, CDR2 FYNNEI. The V segment lost 5 bases and the J segment 10 bases; nucleotides outside the gene matches: 14. The CDR3 is 15 amino acids. This chain's CDR3 is CASSKNRQGMEEQFF. DNA for the CDR3: TGTGCCAGCAGTAAAAACCGACAGGGAATGGAGGAGCAGTTCTTC.

The CDR3 sequence: CASSQDLLGTVNTEAFF. The CDR3 DNA is TGCGCCAGCAGCCAAGATCTTCTCGGGACAGTGAACACTGAAGCTTTCTTT. J is TRBJ1-1 and V is TRBV4-3, with TRBD1 matching over 7 bases. The CDR3 spans 17 residues. Germline CDR1 is LGHNA and CDR2 is YSLEER. V lost 0 bases to trimming and J lost 0 bases; unmatched junction nucleotides: 7.

The CDR3 sequence is CASSPMTSGGAHEQFF. DNA of the CDR3: TGTGCCAGCAGCCCAATGACCAGCGGGGGGGCCCATGAGCAGTTCTTC. The chain combines TRBV5-5 with TRBJ2-1, with 10 bases identical to TRBD2. The germline V gene encodes CDR1 SGHKS and CDR2 YYEKEE (reference sequence). The CDR3 contains 16 residues. After removal of 4 bases from V and 8 bases from J, the junction contained 12 bases not matched to a gene.

The genes are TRBV6-1 and TRBJ2-7; 10 bases are a match to TRBD1. Germline V CDR1 and CDR2: MNHNS, SASEGT. J gave up 7 bases and V 0 bases, and 6 bases lay outside the gene matches. The CDR3 loop spans 15 amino acids. CDR3 in amino acids: CASSEATGGQWEQYF. The CDR3 nucleotides read TGTGCCAGCAGTGAAGCGACAGGGGGCCAATGGGAGCAGTACTTC.

The chain couples TRBV21-1 to TRBJ1-1. TRBV21-1 is tagged as a pseudogene. This CDR3 contains 12 residues. Here the CDR3 reads CASGPIETEAFF. CDR3 DNA sequence: TGTGCCAGCGGACCCATTGAGACTGAAGCTTTCTTT.

This rearrangement joins TRBV2 to TRBJ1-5; the match to TRBD1 covers 12 bases. The V gene end was trimmed by 5 bases and the J gene end by 5 bases; junction bases not matched to a gene: 4. Germline values: CDR1 SNHLY, CDR2 FYNNEI. The CDR3 is made up of 15 amino acids. In DNA, the CDR3 is TGTGCCAGCAGTCCGGGACAGGGGGCGGATCAGCCCCAGCATTTT. It yields the protein CASSPGQGADQPQHF.

The rearrangement joins TRBV5-1 to TRBJ2-2; D uncertain. Trimming removed 4 bases from V and 6 bases from J, with 10 bases in between. This CDR3 region has 13 residues. Germline CDR1 reads SGHRS; CDR2 reads YFSETQ. In DNA form, the CDR3 reads TGCGCCAGCAGCCTCCGTAATGCCGGGGAGCTGTTTTTT. It yields the protein CASSLRNAGELFF. The full variable domain, in which reference TRBV5-1 and TRBJ2-2 provide the parts outside the CDR3, is KAGVTQTPRYLIKTRGQQVTLSCSPISGHRSVSWYQQTPGQGLQFLFEYFSETQRNKGNFPGRFSGRQFSNSRSEMNVSTLELGDSALYLCASSLRNAGELFFGEGSRLTVL.

The chain carries TRBV30 and TRBJ1-2; D unresolved. Trimming left V 0 bases short and J 0 bases short, with 11 bases between. CDR1 is GTSNPN, CDR2 SVGIG, per germline (reference sequence). CDR3 length equals 15 residues. The CDR3 region is CAWSVLPNSNYGYTF. As DNA, the CDR3 is TGTGCCTGGAGTGTCCTACCTAATTCTAACTATGGCTACACCTTC.

This chain connects TRBV29-1 to TRBJ2-1, with a tentative D call TRBD2 (6 bases). CDR1 and CDR2 from the germline V gene are SQVTM and ANQGSEA. The CDR3 consists of 13 residues. With 8 bases removed from V and 2 bases from J, the gap between germline ends came to 13 bases. The CDR3 protein is CSHGTGAYNEQFF. DNA of the CDR3: TGCAGCCACGGGACGGGAGCCTACAATGAGCAGTTCTTC.

The J gene is TRBJ1-6, the V gene TRBV28, with D possibly matching TRBD1 (6 bases). The CDR3 length is 14 residues. The germline V gene has CDR1 MDHEN and CDR2 SYDVKM. The germline V and J ends were trimmed by 6 bases and 9 bases, with 15 bases remaining between them. CDR3: CASRPAGAISPLHF. As DNA, the CDR3 is TGTGCCAGCAGGCCCGCGGGGGCGATTTCACCCCTCCACTTT.

The chain is built from TRBV27 and TRBJ2-1; D not certain. CDR1 MNHEY and CDR2 SMNVEV come from the germline V gene (reference sequence). Trimming cost V 4 bases and J 3 bases, with 10 bases left between them. The CDR3 is 14 amino acids. CDR3 in amino acids: CASSSGLVYNEQFF. In DNA form, the CDR3 reads TGTGCCAGCAGTTCGGGTTTAGTCTACAATGAGCAGTTCTTC.

Comment on this clone: The junction departs from the called germline gene at one end, perhaps through a read error. The chain has TRBV2 and TRBJ2-2; a possible D gene is TRBD1 (7 bases). Germline CDR1 and CDR2: SNHLY and FYNNEI. The CDR3 is 15 residues long. CDR3 region: CASRPGQRNTGGLFF. CDR3 coding DNA: TGTGCCAGCAGGCCGGGACAGCGGAACACCGGGGGGCTGTTTTTT.

The V gene is TRBV5-6, the J gene TRBJ2-5; unclear D gene. The CDR3 sequence is 14 residues long. CDR1 and CDR2 from the germline V gene are SGHDT and YYEEEE. V lost 1 base, J lost 2 bases, and 9 bases lay in between. The CDR3 region has the DNA TGTGCCAGCAGCTTGAGGGCCATACAAGAGACCCAGTACTTC. Translating it yields CASSLRAIQETQYF. Complete variable domain (other parts from reference TRBV5-6 and TRBJ2-5): DAGVTQSPTHLIKTRGQQVTLRCSPKSGHDTVSWYQQALGQGPQFIFQYYEEEERQRGNFPDRFSGHQFPNYSSELNVNALLLGDSALYLCASSLRAIQETQYFGPGTRLLVL.

The chain is built from TRBV28 and TRBJ1-1, with D perhaps TRBD1 (5 bases). The CDR3 length is 14 residues. Germline V gene sequence: CDR1 MDHEN, CDR2 SYDVKM. The V end was cut by 6 bases, the J end by 5 bases, with 16 bases between. DNA of the CDR3: TGTGCCAGCAGCCGGGACCGGAGAATGACTGAAGCTTTCTTT. It specifies CASSRDRRMTEAFF.